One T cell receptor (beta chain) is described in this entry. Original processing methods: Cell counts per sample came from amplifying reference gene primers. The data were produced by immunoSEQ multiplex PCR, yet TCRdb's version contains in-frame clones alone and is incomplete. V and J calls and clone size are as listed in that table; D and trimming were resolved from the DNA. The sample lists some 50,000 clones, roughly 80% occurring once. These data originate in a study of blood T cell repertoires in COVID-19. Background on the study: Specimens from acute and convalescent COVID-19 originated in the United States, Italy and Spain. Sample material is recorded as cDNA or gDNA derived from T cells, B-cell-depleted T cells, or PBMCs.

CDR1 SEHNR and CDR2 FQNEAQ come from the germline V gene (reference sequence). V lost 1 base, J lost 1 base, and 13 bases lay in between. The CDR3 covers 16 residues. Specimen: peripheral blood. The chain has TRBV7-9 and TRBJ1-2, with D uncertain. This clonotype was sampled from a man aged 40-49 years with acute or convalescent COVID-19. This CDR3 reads CASSLGKPTLNYGYTF. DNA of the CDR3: TGTGCCAGCAGCTTAGGAAAGCCTACCCTTAACTATGGCTACACCTTC.